Listed below are T cell receptor beta chains from one sample, sequenced in a study of T cells in Graves' hyperthyroidism and ophthalmopathy. TCRdb re-called the multiplex PCR reads with MiXCR, one entry per CDR3 protein. In the table there are about 520,000 distinct CDR3 sequences, roughly 24% of which are singletons. Sequencing was done on a sample of blood. Receptors were obtained from a woman aged 25 to 45 with Graves' ophthalmopathy. Each CDR3 is given with its conserved first and last residue. Each record gives: D gene, clone size, J gene, V gene, CDR3 DNA, CDR3 protein. D genes are given only for firm matches. Clone size is shown for a subset of rows, as once, few, many or a class of expanded clone.

. few TRBJ2-2 TRBV19 TGTGCCAGTAGTCCCGTAGCTAGCGGGGAGCTGTTTTTT CASSPVASGELFF
. . TRBJ1-1 TRBV19 TGTGCCAGTAGCGTTACCCTACGAACTGAAGCTTTCTTT CASSVTLRTEAFF
TRBD1 many TRBJ2-5 TRBV2 TGTGCCAGCAGTCAGACAGGGGCTAGTGAGACCCAGTACTTC CASSQTGASETQYF
. many TRBJ1-2 TRBV2 TGTGCCAGCAAGTCCCCAGGGGCCTATGGCTACACCTTC CASKSPGAYGYTF
. few TRBJ1-1 TRBV11-1 TGTGCCAGCAGCCCCTCCGCGGGGGGCTGGGACACTGAAGCTTTCTTT CASSPSAGGWDTEAFF
TRBD2 . TRBJ2-2 TRBV7-3 TGTGCCAGCAGCTTAGTAGCTAGCGGATATGACGGGGAGCTGTTTTTT CASSLVASGYDGELFF
. many TRBJ2-5 TRBV7-9 TGTGCCAGCAGCTTTGGGACCCTTCAGACCCAGTACTTC CASSFGTLQTQYF
TRBD1 few TRBJ2-7 TRBV29-1 TGCAGCGTTGAGGAAGGCAGGGGGCTAGGCGAGCAGTACTTC CSVEEGRGLGEQYF
. many TRBJ1-2 TRBV6-1 TGTGCCAGCAGGGAACGGGACGGAAACTATGGCTACACCTTC CASRERDGNYGYTF
. . TRBJ1-1 TRBV6-5 TGTGCCAGCAGTTACTTTCAGACCAACACTGAAGCTTTCTTT CASSYFQTNTEAFF
TRBD1 few TRBJ1-1 TRBV2 TGTGCCAGCAGATCGACAGGGGGTAGCACTGAAGCTTTCTTT CASRSTGGSTEAFF
TRBD1 many TRBJ1-2 TRBV7-2 TGTGCCAGCAGCAACGACAGGGCTAACTATGGCTACACCTTC CASSNDRANYGYTF
TRBD1 many TRBJ1-2 TRBV2 TGTGCCAGCAGGACGGGGGACAGCGGCTATGGCTACACCTTC CASRTGDSGYGYTF
. many TRBJ1-1 TRBV20-1 TGCAGTGCTAGGGGAGAAGCTTTCTTT CSARGEAFF
TRBD1 many TRBJ1-2 TRBV7-2 TGTGCCAGCAGCTTAACCGGGACAGGGCGGTATGGCTACACCTTC CASSLTGTGRYGYTF
. . TRBJ2-5 TRBV11-2 TGTGCCAGCAGCCCCCGGACCCTGGTGGGAGAGACCCAGTACTTC CASSPRTLVGETQYF
. many TRBJ1-1 TRBV2 TGTGCCAGCAGACCTGAAGGGTCAACTGAAGCTTTCTTT CASRPEGSTEAFF
. many TRBJ2-7 TRBV7-8 TGTGCCAGCAGCTTAGCGGTGGGGGGCATCTACGAGCAGTACTTC CASSLAVGGIYEQYF
TRBD2 many TRBJ2-7 TRBV6-5 TGTGCCAGCAGTTACTCCAGACTAGCCGACTACGAGCAGTACTTC CASSYSRLADYEQYF
. many TRBJ2-7 TRBV20-1 TGCAGTGCTAGAGGACACCCGAGCTCCTACGAGCAGTACTTC CSARGHPSSYEQYF
TRBD1 many TRBJ1-1 TRBV20-1 TGCAGTGCTAGAGCGACAGGGGCCAACACTGAAGCTTTCTTT CSARATGANTEAFF
. many TRBJ1-1 TRBV5-6 TGTGCCAGCAGCCCCTCCCGGTACACTGAAGCTTTCTTT CASSPSRYTEAFF